This T cell receptor (beta chain) emerged from a study of post-analysis software for immune sequencing data. Overall study findings and caveats: Four or five TRBV segments occurring more often in patients than controls included TRBV5-6, TRBV5-1 and TRBV20-1. For normalized Chao1 diversity, multiple sclerosis patients scored significantly lower than controls did. Analysis by F measure revealed that same-batch samples clustered strongly together.

The authors incorporated unique molecular identifiers into the TCR beta cDNA libraries. From the PCR reads, TCRdb called clonotypes with MiXCR, one entry per CDR3 protein. The data hold roughly 400,000 distinct CDR3 sequences, with roughly 38% observed a single time. A word on this clonotype: Its target is not known. The junction differs from germline at one of its ends, possibly a read error.

CDR1 and CDR2 from the germline V gene are DFQATT and SNEGSKA (reference sequence). This CDR3 comprises 18 residues. This chain links TRBV20-1 with TRBJ1-5; TRBD1 matches 7 bases. This clonotype originated in a girl aged 2 to 10 with multiple sclerosis. The source material was blood. CDR3 region: CSARETGKVLRGNHPQHF. Here the CDR3 DNA reads TGCAGTGCTAGAGAGACAGGGAAAGTCTTGCGTGGCAATCACCCCCAGCATTTT.